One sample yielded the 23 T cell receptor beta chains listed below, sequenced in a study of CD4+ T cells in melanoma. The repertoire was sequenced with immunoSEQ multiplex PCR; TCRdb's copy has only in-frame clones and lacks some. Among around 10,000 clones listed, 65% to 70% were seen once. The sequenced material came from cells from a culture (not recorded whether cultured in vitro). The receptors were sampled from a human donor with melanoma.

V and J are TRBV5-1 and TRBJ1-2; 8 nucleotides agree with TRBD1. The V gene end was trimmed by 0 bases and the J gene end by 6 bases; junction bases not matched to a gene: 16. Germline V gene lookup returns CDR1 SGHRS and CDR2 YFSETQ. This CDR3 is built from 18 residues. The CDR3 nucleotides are TGCGCCAGCAGCTTGGGGCCCGGGACAGGTTCGTTGCTCCATGGCTACACCTTC. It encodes CASSLGPGTGSLLHGYTF.

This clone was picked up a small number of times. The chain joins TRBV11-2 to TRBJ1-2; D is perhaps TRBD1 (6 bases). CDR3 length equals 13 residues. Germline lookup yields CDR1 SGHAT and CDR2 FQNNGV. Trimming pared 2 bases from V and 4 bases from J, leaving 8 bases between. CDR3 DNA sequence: TGTGCCAGCAGCTTAAAACAGGGCTATGGCTACACCTTC. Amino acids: CASSLKQGYGYTF.

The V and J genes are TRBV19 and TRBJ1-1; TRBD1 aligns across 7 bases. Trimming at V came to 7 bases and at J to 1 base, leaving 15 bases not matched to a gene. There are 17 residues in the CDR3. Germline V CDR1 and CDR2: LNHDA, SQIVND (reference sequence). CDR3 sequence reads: CASILGRTGQQNTEAFF. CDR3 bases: TGTGCCAGTATCCTGGGGAGGACGGGACAGCAGAACACTGAAGCTTTCTTT. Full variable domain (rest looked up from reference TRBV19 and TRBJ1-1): DGGITQSPKYLFRKEGQNVTLSCEQNLNHDAMYWYRQDPGQGLRLIYYSQIVNDFQKGDIAEGYSVSREKKESFPLTVTSAQKNPTAFYLCASILGRTGQQNTEAFFGQGTRLTVV.

The CDR3 reads CASRRTQYF. DNA for the CDR3: TGTGCCAGCCGGAGGACCCAGTACTTC. This chain uses TRBV6-7 with TRBJ2-5; D is unresolved. TRBV6-7 is an ORF; its function is uncertain. The CDR3 covers 9 residues. V was shortened by 8 bases and J by 7 bases, with 5 bases between the two germline ends.

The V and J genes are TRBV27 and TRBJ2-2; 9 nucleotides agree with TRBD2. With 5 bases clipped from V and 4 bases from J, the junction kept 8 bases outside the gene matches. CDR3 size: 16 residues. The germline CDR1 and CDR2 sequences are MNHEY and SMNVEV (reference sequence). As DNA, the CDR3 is TGTGCCAGCAGTACAACGGGACTAGCCACCACCGGGGAGCTGTTTTTT. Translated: CASSTTGLATTGELFF.

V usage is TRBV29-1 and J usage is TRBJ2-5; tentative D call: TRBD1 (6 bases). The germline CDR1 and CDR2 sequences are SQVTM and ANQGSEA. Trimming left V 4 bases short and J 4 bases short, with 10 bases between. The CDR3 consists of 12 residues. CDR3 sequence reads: CSVADSRETQYF. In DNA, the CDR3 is TGCAGCGTTGCGGACAGCAGAGAGACCCAGTACTTC.

The CDR3 bases are TGTGCCAGCTCACCCCCCGACGGGACACATACCTACGAGCAGTACTTC. Protein product: CASSPPDGTHTYEQYF. This chain uses TRBV18 with TRBJ2-7, with a tentative D call TRBD1 (6 bases). This CDR3 is built from 16 residues. Per germline, CDR1 KGHSH and CDR2 LQKENI. V gave up 3 bases and J gave up 2 bases, with 17 bases separating them.

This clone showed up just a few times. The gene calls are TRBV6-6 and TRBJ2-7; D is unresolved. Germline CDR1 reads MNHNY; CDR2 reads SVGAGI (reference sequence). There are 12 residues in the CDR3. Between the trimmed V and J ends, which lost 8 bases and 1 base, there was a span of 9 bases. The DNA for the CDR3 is TGTGCCAGCGGTAAGGGTTCCTACGAGCAGTACTTC. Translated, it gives CASGKGSYEQYF.

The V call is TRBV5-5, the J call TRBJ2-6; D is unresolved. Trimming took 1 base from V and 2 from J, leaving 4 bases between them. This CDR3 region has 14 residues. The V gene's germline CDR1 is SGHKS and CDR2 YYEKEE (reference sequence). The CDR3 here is CASSLMAGANVLTF. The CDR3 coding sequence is TGTGCCAGCAGCTTGATGGCTGGGGCCAACGTCCTGACTTTC.

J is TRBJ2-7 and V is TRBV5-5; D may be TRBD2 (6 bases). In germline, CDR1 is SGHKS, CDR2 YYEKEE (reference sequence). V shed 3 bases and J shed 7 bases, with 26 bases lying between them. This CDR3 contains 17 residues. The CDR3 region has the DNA TGTGCCAGCAGCTCCACCCCCTTTGCGGGGAAAGGGGTAGAGCAGTACTTC. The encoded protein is CASSSTPFAGKGVEQYF.

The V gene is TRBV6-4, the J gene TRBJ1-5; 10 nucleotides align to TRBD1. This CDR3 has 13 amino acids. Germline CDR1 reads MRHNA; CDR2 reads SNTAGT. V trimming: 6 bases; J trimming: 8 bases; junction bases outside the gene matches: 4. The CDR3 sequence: CASRTGTGEPQHF. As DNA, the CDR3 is TGTGCCAGCAGAACCGGGACAGGGGAGCCCCAGCATTTT.

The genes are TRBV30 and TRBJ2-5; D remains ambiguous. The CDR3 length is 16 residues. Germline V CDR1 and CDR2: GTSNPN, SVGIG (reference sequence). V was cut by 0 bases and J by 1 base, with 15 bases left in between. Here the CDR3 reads CAWSVLTMGPQETQYF. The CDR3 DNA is TGTGCCTGGAGTGTACTAACCATGGGCCCCCAAGAGACCCAGTACTTC.

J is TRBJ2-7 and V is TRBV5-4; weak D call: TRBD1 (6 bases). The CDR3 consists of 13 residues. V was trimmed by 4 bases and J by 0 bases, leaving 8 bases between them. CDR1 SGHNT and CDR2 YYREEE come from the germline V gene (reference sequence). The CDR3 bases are TGTGCCAGCAGCGGACAGAGCTCCTACGAGCAGTACTTC. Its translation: CASSGQSSYEQYF.

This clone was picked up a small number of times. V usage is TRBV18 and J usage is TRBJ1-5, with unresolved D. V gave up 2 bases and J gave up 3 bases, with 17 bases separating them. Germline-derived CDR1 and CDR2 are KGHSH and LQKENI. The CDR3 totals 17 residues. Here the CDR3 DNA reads TGTGCCAGCTCACCAAATTCTCTGGGGAGATACAATCAGCCCCAGCATTTT. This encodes CASSPNSLGRYNQPQHF.

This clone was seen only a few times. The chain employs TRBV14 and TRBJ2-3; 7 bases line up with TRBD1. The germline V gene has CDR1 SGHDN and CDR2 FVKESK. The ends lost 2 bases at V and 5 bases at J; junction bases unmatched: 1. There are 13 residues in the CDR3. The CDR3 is CASSQNRGDTQYF. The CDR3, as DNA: TGTGCCAGCAGCCAAAACAGGGGAGATACGCAGTATTTT.

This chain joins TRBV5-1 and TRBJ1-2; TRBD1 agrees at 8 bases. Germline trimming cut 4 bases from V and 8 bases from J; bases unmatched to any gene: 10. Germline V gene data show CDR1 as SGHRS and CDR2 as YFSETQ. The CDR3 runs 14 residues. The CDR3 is CASSNQSSGGGYTF. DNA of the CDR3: TGCGCCAGCAGCAATCAAAGTTCAGGGGGCGGCTACACCTTC.

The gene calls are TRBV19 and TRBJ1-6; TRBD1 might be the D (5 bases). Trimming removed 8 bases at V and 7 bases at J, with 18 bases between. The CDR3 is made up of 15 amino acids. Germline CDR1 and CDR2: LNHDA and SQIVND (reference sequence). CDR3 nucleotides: TGTGCCAGTGGGGACCGGAAAAGATTCAATTCACCCCTCCACTTT. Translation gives CASGDRKRFNSPLHF.

CDR3: CASSLVSAGTGGELFF. The CDR3 bases are TGTGCCAGCAGCTTAGTGTCGGCCGGGACCGGCGGGGAGCTGTTTTTT. V and J are TRBV7-2 and TRBJ2-2; TRBD1 or TRBD2 may be the D gene (5 bases each). This CDR3 is 16 amino acids long. The germline gives CDR1 SGHTA, CDR2 FQGNSA. V was shortened by 1 base and J by 7 bases, with 16 bases between the two germline ends.

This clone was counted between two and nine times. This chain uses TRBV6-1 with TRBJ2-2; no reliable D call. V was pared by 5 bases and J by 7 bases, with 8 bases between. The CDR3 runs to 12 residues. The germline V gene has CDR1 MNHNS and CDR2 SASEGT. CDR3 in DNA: TGTGCCAGCAGTCCGTTGGTCGGGGAGCTGTTTTTT. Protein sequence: CASSPLVGELFF.

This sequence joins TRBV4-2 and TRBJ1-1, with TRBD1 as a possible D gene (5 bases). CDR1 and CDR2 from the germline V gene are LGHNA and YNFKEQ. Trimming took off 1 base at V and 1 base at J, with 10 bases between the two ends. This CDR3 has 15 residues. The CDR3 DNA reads TGTGCCAGCAGCCAAGGGGGGGGATGGAACACTGAAGCTTTCTTT. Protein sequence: CASSQGGGWNTEAFF.

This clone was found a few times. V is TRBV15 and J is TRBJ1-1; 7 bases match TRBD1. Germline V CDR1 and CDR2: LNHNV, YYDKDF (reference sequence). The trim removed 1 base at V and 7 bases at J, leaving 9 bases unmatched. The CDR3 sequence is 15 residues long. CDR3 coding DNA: TGTGCCACCAGCAGAGGTGGGGGACAGCGCTTTGAAGCTTTCTTT. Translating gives CATSRGGGQRFEAFF. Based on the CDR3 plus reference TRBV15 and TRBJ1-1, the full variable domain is DAMVIQNPRYQVTQFGKPVTLSCSQTLNHNVMYWYQQKSSQAPKLLFHYYDKDFNNEADTPDNFQSRRPNTSFCFLDIRSPGLGDTAMYLCATSRGGGQRFEAFFGQGTRLTVV.

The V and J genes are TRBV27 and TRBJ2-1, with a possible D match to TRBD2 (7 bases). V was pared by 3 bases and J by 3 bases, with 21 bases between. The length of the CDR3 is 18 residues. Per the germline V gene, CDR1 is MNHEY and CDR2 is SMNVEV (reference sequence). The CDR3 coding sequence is TGTGCCAGCAGTTTGGGGGGGCGGCAGGGGCCCGGCTACAATGAGCAGTTCTTC. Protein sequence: CASSLGGRQGPGYNEQFF.

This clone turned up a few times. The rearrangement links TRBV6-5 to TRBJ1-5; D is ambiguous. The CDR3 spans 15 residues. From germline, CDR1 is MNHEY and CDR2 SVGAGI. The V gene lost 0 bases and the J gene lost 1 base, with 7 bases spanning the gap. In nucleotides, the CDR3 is TGTGCCAGCAGTTACTCGTATTGGAGCAATCAGCCCCAGCATTTT. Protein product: CASSYSYWSNQPQHF.